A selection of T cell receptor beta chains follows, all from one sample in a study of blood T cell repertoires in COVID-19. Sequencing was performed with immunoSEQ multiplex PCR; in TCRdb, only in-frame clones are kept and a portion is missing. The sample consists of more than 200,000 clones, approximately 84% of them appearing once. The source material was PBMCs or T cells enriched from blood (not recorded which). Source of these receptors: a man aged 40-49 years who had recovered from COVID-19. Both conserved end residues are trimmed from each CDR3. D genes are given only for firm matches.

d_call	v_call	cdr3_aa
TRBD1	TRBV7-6	ASSSDRGQIGNQPQH
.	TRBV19	ATKEGAGSTGELF
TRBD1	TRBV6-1	ASSDRTGWYYGYT
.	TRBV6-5	ASIRSLGGQETQY
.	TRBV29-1	SVAVGTSQETQY
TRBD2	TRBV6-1	ASSDSGRADTGELF
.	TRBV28	ATGDVTEAF
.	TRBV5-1	ASSLDGSGTDTQY
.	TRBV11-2	ASSQGVGYT
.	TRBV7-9	ASSLGQGNYGYT
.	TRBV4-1	ASSQDLQGGFGQPQH
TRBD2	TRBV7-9	ASSLAVAGGGLDTQY
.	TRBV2	ASYPGQSRRKKTQY
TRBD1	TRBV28	ASSLQGARTGELF
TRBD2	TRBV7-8	ASRLAGENEQF
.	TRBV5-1	ASSLGLRDSSLARYEEQY
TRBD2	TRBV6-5	ASRIAGESFHEQY
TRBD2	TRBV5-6	ASSFVRELLGTDTQY
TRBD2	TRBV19	ASNTGTSGSYEQY
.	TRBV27	ASSLGPSWEMGPQH
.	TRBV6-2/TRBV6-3	ASSPGVTSEKLF
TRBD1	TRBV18	ASSVRQGAQPQH
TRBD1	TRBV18	ASSPTGHMNTEAF
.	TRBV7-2	ASTHGNSNQPQH
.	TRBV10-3	AISPSGGYEQY
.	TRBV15	ATSRAGAGSGELF
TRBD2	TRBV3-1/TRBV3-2	ASSPGWAGASYNEQF
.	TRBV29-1	SAVQGSEQY
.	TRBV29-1	SVAGRPSYNEQF
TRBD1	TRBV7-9	AGDRQGNYGYT
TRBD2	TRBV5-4	ASTPSGHNTGELF
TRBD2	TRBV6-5	ASVLGGEPYEQY
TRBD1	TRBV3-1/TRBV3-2	ASSQGGQGGLETQY
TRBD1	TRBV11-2	ASSWNRDRATEAF
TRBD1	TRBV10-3	ATQPGQGLSPLH
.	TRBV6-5	ASSYSGHEAYEQY
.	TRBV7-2	ASSLSLGSGHIQY
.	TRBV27	AIRVPMYGNQPQH
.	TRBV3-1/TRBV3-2	ASSQESGGAGYT